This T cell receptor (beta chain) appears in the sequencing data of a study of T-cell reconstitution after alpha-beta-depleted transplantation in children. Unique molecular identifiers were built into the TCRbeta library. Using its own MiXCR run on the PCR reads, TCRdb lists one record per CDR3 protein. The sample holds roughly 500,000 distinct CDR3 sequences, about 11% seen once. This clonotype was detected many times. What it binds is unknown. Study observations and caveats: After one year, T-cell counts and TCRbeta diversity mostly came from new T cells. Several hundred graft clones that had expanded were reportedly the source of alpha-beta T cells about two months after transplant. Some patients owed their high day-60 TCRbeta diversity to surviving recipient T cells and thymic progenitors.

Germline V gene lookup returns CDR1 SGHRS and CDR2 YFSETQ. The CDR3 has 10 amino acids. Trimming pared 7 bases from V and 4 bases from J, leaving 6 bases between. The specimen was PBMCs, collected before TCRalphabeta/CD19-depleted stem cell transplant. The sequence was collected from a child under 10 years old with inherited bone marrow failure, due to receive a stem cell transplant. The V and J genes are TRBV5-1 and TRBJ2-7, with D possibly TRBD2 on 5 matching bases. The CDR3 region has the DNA TGCGCCAGCCCGGGGTACGAGCAGTACTTC. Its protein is CASPGYEQYF.